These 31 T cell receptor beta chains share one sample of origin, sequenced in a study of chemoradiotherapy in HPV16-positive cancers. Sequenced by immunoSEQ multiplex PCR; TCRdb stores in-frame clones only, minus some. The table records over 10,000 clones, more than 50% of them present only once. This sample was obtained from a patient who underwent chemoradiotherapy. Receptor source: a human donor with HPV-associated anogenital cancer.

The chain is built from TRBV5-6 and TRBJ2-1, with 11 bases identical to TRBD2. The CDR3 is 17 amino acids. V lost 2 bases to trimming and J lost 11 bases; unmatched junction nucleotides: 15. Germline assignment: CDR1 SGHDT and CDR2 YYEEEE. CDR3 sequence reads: CASSFLSGGAAWGQQFF. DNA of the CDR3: TGTGCCAGCAGCTTCCTTAGCGGGGGGGCGGCCTGGGGTCAGCAGTTCTTC.

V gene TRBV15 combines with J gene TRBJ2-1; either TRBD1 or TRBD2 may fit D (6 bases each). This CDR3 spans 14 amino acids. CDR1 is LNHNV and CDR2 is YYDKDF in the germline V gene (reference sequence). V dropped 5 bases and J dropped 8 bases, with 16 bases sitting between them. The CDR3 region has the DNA TGTGCCACCAGCGGAGGGGGGAATTCGGATGAGCAGTTCTTC. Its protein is CATSGGGNSDEQFF.

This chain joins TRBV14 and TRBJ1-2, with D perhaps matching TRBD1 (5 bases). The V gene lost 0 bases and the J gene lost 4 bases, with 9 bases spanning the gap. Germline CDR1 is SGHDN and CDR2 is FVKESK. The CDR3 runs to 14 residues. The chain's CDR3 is CASSQDRVTYGYTF. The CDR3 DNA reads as TGTGCCAGCAGCCAAGACAGGGTGACCTATGGCTACACCTTC.

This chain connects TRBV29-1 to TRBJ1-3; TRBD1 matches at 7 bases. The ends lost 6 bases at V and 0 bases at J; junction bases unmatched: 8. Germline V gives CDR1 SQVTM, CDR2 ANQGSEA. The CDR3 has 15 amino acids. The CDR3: CSVGTDLSSGNTIYF. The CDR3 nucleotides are TGCAGCGTGGGGACAGATCTCAGCTCTGGAAACACCATATATTTT.

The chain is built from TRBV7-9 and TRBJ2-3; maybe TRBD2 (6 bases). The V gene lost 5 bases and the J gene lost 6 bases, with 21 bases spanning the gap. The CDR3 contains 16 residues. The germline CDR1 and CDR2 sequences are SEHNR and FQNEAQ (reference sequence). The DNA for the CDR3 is TGTGCCAGCAGCCTCCCCCCGGGAGCCGTTGGGGATACGCAGTATTTT. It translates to CASSLPPGAVGDTQYF.

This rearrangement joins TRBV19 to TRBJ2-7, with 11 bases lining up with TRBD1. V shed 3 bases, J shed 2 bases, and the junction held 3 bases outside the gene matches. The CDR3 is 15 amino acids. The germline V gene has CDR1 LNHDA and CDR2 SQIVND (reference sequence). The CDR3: CASSISGQGAYEQYF. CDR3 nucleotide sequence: TGTGCCAGTAGTATCTCGGGACAGGGGGCCTACGAGCAGTACTTC.

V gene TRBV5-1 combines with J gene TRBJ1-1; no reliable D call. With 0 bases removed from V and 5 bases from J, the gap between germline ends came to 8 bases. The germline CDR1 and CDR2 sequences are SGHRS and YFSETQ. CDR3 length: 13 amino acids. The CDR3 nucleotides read TGCGCCAGCAGCTTGGACCCGGGGACTGAAGCTTTCTTT. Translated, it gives CASSLDPGTEAFF.

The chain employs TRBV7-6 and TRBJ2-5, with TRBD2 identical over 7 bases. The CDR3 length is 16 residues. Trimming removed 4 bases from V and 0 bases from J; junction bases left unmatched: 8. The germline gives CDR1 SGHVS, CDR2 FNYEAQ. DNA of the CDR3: TGTGCCAGCAGCTCTCGACTAGCAGTGTACCAAGAGACCCAGTACTTC. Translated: CASSSRLAVYQETQYF.

As DNA, the CDR3 is TGTGCCAGCAGTTTGCAGGGATCAGGGACCCAGTACTTC. The encoded protein is CASSLQGSGTQYF. V and J are TRBV28 and TRBJ2-5; perhaps TRBD1 as D (5 bases). CDR1 MDHEN and CDR2 SYDVKM come from the germline V gene. V shed 3 bases and J shed 7 bases, with 12 bases lying between them. This CDR3 has 13 amino acids.

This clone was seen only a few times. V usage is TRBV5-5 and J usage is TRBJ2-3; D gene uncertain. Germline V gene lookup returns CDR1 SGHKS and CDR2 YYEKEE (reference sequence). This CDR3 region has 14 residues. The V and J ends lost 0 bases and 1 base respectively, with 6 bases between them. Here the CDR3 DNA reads TGTGCCAGCAGCTTGGGCCTTGGCACAGATACGCAGTATTTT. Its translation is CASSLGLGTDTQYF.

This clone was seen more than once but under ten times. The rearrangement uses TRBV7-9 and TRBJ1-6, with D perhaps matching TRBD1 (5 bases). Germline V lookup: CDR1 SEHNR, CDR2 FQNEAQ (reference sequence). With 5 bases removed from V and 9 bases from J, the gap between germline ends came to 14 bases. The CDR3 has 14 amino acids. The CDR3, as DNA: TGTGCCAGCAGCAAAGGGGATTGGAGTTCACCCCTCCACTTT. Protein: CASSKGDWSSPLHF. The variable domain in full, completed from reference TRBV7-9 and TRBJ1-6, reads DTGVSQNPRHKITKRGQNVTFRCDPISEHNRLYWYRQTLGQGPEFLTYFQNEAQLEKSRLLSDRFSAERPKGSFSTLEIQRTEQGDSAMYLCASSKGDWSSPLHFGNGTRLTVT.

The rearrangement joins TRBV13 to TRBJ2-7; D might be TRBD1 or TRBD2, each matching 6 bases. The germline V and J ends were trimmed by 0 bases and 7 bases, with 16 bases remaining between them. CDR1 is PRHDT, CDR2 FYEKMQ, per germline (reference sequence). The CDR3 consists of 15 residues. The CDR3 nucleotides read TGTGCCAGCAGCTTAGGTACAGGGAAGGAGGGTGAGCAGTACTTC. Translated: CASSLGTGKEGEQYF.

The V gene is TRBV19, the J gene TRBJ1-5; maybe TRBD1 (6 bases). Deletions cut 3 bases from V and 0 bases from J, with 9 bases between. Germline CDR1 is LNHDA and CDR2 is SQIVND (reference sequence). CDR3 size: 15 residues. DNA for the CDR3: TGTGCCAGTAGTATTCCAGGGGATAGCAATCAGCCCCAGCATTTT. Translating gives CASSIPGDSNQPQHF. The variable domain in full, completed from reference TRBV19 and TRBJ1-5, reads DGGITQSPKYLFRKEGQNVTLSCEQNLNHDAMYWYRQDPGQGLRLIYYSQIVNDFQKGDIAEGYSVSREKKESFPLTVTSAQKNPTAFYLCASSIPGDSNQPQHFGDGTRLSIL.

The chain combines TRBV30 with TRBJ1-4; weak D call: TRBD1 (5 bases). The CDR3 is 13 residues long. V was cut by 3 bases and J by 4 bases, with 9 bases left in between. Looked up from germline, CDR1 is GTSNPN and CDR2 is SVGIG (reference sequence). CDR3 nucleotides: TGTGCCTGGAGGGGGGGGATTAATGAAAAACTGTTTTTT. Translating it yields CAWRGGINEKLFF.

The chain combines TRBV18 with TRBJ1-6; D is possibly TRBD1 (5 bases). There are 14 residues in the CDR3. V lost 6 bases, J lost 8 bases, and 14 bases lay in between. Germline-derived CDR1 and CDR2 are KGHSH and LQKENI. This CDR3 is CASSPGTRDSPLHF. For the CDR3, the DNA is TGTGCCAGCTCGCCCGGGACTCGGGATTCACCCCTCCACTTT.

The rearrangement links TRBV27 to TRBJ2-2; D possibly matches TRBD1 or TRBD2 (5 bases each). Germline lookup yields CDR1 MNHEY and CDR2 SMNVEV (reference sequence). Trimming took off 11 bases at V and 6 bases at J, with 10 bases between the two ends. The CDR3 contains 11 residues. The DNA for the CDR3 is TGTGCCTCGATGGGGGCCGGGGAGCTGTTTTTT. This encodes CASMGAGELFF.

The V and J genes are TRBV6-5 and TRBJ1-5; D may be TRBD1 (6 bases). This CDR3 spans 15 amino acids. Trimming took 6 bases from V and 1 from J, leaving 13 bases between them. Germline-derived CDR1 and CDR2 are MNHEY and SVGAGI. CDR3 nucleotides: TGTGCCAGCAGCAACAACAGGGCCAGCAATCAGCCCCAGCATTTT. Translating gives CASSNNRASNQPQHF.

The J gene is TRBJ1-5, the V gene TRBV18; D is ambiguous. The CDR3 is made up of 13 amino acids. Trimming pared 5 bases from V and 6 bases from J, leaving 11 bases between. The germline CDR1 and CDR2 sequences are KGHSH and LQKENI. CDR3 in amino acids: CASSSDRGQPQHF. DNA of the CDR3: TGTGCCAGCTCATCTGATCGGGGTCAGCCCCAGCATTTT.

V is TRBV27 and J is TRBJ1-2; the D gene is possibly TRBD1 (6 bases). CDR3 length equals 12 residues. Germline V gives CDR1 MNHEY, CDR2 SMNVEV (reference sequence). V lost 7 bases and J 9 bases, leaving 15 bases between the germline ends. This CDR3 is CASKQGPASYTF. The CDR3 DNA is TGTGCCAGCAAACAGGGCCCGGCGAGCTACACCTTC.

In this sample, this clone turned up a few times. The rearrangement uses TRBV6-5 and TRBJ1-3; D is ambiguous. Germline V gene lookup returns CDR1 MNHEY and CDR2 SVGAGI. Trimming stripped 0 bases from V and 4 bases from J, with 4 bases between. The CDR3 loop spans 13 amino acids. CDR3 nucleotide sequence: TGTGCCAGCAGTTACTCGGGCGGAAACACCATATATTTT. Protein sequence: CASSYSGGNTIYF.

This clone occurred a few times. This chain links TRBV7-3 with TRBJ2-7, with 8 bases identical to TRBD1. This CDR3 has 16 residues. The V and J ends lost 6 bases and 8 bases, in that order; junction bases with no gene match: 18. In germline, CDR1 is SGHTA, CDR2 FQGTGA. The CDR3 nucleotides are TGTGCCAGCAGTCACTCGTCACCGGGACAGGTCGGGCAGCAGTACTTC. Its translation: CASSHSSPGQVGQQYF.

The CDR3 DNA reads TGTGCCATCAGCGCCTCAGGCAGGGGTAAAACTGAAGCTTTCTTT. It codes for CAISASGRGKTEAFF. The chain has TRBV10-3 and TRBJ1-1, with a tentative D call TRBD1 (6 bases). With 6 bases removed from V and 5 bases from J, the gap between germline ends came to 19 bases. CDR1 is ENHRY and CDR2 is SYGVKD in the germline V gene. The CDR3 consists of 15 residues.

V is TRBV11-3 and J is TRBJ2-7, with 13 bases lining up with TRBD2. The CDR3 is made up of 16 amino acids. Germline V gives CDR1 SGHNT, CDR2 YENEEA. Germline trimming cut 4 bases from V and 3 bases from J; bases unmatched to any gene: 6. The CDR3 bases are TGTGCCAGCAGCTCCGGGACTAGCGGGGACAACTACGAGCAGTACTTC. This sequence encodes CASSSGTSGDNYEQYF. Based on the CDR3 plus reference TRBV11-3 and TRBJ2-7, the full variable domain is EAGVVQSPRYKIIEKKQPVAFWCNPISGHNTLYWYLQNLGQGPELLIRYENEEAVDDSQLPKDRFSAERLKGVDSTLKIQPAELGDSAVYLCASSSGTSGDNYEQYFGPGTRLTVT.

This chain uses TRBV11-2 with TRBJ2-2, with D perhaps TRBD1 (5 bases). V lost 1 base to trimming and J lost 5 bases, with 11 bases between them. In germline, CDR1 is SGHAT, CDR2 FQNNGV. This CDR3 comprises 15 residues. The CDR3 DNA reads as TGTGCCAGCAGCTTAGTTGGGGCCGGGACCGGGGAGCTGTTTTTT. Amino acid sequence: CASSLVGAGTGELFF.

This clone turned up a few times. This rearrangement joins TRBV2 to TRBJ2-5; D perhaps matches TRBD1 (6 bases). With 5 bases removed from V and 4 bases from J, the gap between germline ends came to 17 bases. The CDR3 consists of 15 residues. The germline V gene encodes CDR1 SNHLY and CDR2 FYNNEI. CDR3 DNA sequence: TGTGCCAGCAGTCGGGATACAGGGTTCGGAGAGACCCAGTACTTC. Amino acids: CASSRDTGFGETQYF.

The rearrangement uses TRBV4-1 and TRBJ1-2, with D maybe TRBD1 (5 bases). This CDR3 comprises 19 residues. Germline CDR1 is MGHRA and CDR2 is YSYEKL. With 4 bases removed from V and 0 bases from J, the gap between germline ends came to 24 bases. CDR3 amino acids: CASSPKIFSQGYTNYGYTF. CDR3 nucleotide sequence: TGCGCCAGCAGCCCCAAGATATTTAGCCAGGGCTATACTAACTATGGCTACACCTTC.

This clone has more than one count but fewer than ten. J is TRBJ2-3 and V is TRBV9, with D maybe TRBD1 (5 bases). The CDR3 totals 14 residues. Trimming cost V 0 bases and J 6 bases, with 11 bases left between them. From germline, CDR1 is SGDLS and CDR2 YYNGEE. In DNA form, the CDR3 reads TGTGCCAGCAGCGTAGCTAAGGGGCGGGATACGCAGTATTTT. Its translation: CASSVAKGRDTQYF.

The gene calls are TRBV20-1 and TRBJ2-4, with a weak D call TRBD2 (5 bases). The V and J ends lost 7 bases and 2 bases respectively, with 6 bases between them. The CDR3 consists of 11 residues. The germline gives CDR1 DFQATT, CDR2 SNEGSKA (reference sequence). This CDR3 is CSGESKNIQYF. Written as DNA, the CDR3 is TGCAGTGGGGAGTCCAAAAACATTCAGTACTTC.

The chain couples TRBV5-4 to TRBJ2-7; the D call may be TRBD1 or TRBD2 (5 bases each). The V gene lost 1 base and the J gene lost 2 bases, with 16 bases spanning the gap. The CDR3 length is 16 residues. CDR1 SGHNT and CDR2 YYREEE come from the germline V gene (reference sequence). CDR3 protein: CASSLNEGEQTYEQYF. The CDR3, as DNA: TGTGCCAGCAGCTTGAATGAAGGGGAGCAAACCTACGAGCAGTACTTC.

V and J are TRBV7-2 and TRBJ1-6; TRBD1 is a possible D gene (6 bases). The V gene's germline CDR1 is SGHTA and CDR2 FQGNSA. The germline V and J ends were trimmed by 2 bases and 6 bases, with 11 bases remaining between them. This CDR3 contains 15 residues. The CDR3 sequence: CASSLSWDINSPLHF. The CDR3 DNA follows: TGTGCCAGCAGCTTATCCTGGGACATTAATTCACCCCTCCACTTT.

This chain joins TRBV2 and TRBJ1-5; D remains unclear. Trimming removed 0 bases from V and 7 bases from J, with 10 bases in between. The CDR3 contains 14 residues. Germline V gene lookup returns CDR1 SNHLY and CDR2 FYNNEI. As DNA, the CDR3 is TGTGCCAGCAGTGAAGCAGAGGGTGGGCAGCCCCAGCATTTT. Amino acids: CASSEAEGGQPQHF.